These 25 T cell receptor beta chains were sequenced from one sample in a study of blood T cell repertoires in COVID-19. Here immunoSEQ multiplex PCR was the method, and the copy in TCRdb shows in-frame clones only, minus some. The repertoire has nearly 300,000 clones, about 90% of them found once; the top ten carry roughly 2.9%. Sequencing used PBMCs or T cells enriched from blood (not recorded which). All receptors derive from a woman in her 50s who had been exposed to COVID-19.

The chain uses TRBV6-5 and TRBJ1-1; D might be TRBD1 (5 bases). The CDR3 has 13 amino acids. Germline CDR1 is MNHEY and CDR2 is SVGAGI. The ends were cut back, 6 bases at V and 0 bases at J, with 8 bases in the middle. The CDR3 bases are TGTGCCAGCAGACAGGTGTTGAACACTGAAGCTTTCTTT. Translation gives CASRQVLNTEAFF.

The CDR3 DNA reads as TGTGCCAGCAGCCAAAATCGGCGGGTGAGCCAAGAGACCCAGTACTTC. This encodes CASSQNRRVSQETQYF. This rearrangement joins TRBV3-1 (or the pseudogene TRBV3-2) to TRBJ2-5, with a possible D match to TRBD2 (5 bases). The CDR3 covers 16 residues. V gave up 2 bases and J gave up 1 base, with 14 bases separating them. CDR1 and CDR2 from the germline V gene are LGHDT and YNNKEL (reference sequence).

This clone has a single count. The chain carries TRBV5-6 and TRBJ2-2, with 7 bases lining up with TRBD1. V shed 2 bases and J 5 bases; nucleotides not matched to a gene: 6. This CDR3 comprises 15 residues. Germline loops: CDR1 SGHDT, CDR2 YYEEEE. CDR3 nucleotides: TGTGCCAGCAGCTTCCGGGACAGAAAGACCGGGGAGCTGTTTTTT. Translated: CASSFRDRKTGELFF.

This clone appeared a single time. J is TRBJ1-2 and V is TRBV4-1; D is uncertain. Looked up from germline, CDR1 is MGHRA and CDR2 is YSYEKL. V was shortened by 3 bases and J by 2 bases, with 4 bases between the two germline ends. CDR3 size: 12 residues. The CDR3 bases are TGCGCCAGCAGCCAGCAGAACTATGGCTACACCTTC. This gives the protein CASSQQNYGYTF.

The chain recombines TRBV5-1 with TRBJ1-1, with 12 nucleotides matching TRBD1. The V gene end was trimmed by 8 bases and the J gene end by 2 bases; junction bases not matched to a gene: 10. The CDR3 totals 16 residues. CDR1 SGHRS and CDR2 YFSETQ come from the germline V gene. CDR3 sequence (DNA): TGCGCCAGTACCGCGGGACAGGGGGCTAGAAACACTGAAGCTTTCTTT. This gives the protein CASTAGQGARNTEAFF.

J is TRBJ1-4 and V is TRBV4-1; 7 bases agree with TRBD1. This CDR3 comprises 15 residues. With V trimmed by 2 bases and J by 11 bases, 11 bases remained unmatched. CDR1 is MGHRA, CDR2 YSYEKL, per germline. CDR3 nucleotides: TGCGCCAGCAGCCAATTATTAATAGGGACAGATAAACTGTTTTTT. Protein sequence: CASSQLLIGTDKLFF.

The chain employs TRBV5-6 and TRBJ1-2; TRBD1 matches 12 bases. Germline assignment: CDR1 SGHDT and CDR2 YYEEEE. The length of the CDR3 is 17 residues. V was pared by 6 bases and J by 8 bases, with 17 bases of the junction left unmatched. The CDR3 here is CASTLSPTGTGGQGYTF. The CDR3 DNA is TGTGCCAGCACCCTTTCACCAACCGGGACAGGGGGCCAGGGCTACACCTTC.

The chain links TRBV6-1 to TRBJ1-4; 7 nucleotides line up with TRBD1. V shed 0 bases and J 4 bases; nucleotides not matched to a gene: 11. CDR1 and CDR2 (germline): MNHNS, SASEGT. CDR3 size: 18 residues. This CDR3 reads CASSEAGLRGTDNEKLFF. CDR3 nucleotides: TGTGCCAGCAGTGAAGCTGGACTCCGGGGGACAGATAATGAAAAACTGTTTTTT.

This clone was seen only once. The chain recombines TRBV3-1 (or the pseudogene TRBV3-2) with TRBJ2-3; D gene ambiguous. Germline CDR1 reads LGHDT; CDR2 reads YNNKEL (reference sequence). This CDR3 spans 15 amino acids. Trimming removed 0 bases from V and 0 bases from J, with 7 bases in between. CDR3 in amino acids: CASSQDPQSTDTQYF. The CDR3 coding sequence is TGTGCCAGCAGCCAAGATCCGCAGAGCACAGATACGCAGTATTTT.

The V gene is TRBV7-8, the J gene TRBJ1-5; no clear D. CDR1 is SGHVS, CDR2 FQNEAQ, per germline. V was trimmed by 2 bases and J by 5 bases, leaving 7 bases between them. The CDR3 totals 13 residues. Written as DNA, the CDR3 is TGTGCCAGCAGCTTACGCGGTGATCAGCCCCAGCATTTT. Its translation is CASSLRGDQPQHF. Full variable domain (outside the CDR3, taken from reference TRBV7-8 and TRBJ1-5): GAGVSQSPRYKVAKRGQDVALRCDPISGHVSLFWYQQALGQGPEFLTYFQNEAQLDKSGLPSDRFFAERPEGSVSTLKIQRTQQEDSAVYLCASSLRGDQPQHFGDGTRLSIL.

The chain links TRBV13 to TRBJ1-1; 8 bases fit TRBD1. After removal of 5 bases from V and 5 bases from J, the junction contained 10 bases not matched to a gene. The germline V gene encodes CDR1 PRHDT and CDR2 FYEKMQ (reference sequence). The length of the CDR3 is 15 residues. The CDR3 here is CASSGRDRRNTEAFF. The CDR3 DNA follows: TGTGCCAGCAGCGGACGGGACAGGCGAAATACTGAAGCTTTCTTT.

The J gene is TRBJ2-2, the V gene TRBV7-8; D uncertain. The CDR3 length is 15 residues. With 0 bases removed from V and 5 bases from J, the gap between germline ends came to 10 bases. The germline V gene has CDR1 SGHVS and CDR2 FQNEAQ. CDR3 protein: CASSLAVLTTGELFF. For the CDR3, the DNA is TGTGCCAGCAGCTTAGCGGTCTTGACAACCGGGGAGCTGTTTTTT.

The rearrangement joins TRBV5-1 to TRBJ1-1; tentatively, D is TRBD1 (5 bases). V gave up 7 bases and J gave up 0 bases, with 13 bases separating them. Germline CDR1 and CDR2: SGHRS and YFSETQ. The CDR3 is made up of 14 amino acids. The CDR3 loop reads CASRWGELNTEAFF. The CDR3 DNA follows: TGCGCCAGCCGCTGGGGGGAGCTGAACACTGAAGCTTTCTTT.

The chain has TRBV6-5 and TRBJ2-5; D ambiguous. Trimming removed 2 bases from V and 1 base from J, with 11 bases in between. Germline V lookup: CDR1 MNHEY, CDR2 SVGAGI. This CDR3 is 15 amino acids long. Here the CDR3 reads CASSYDWNSQETQYF. CDR3 sequence (DNA): TGTGCCAGCAGTTACGATTGGAACAGCCAAGAGACCCAGTACTTC.

This chain links TRBV19 with TRBJ1-1; D perhaps matches TRBD1 (6 bases). CDR1 and CDR2 from the germline V gene are LNHDA and SQIVND (reference sequence). The V end lost 7 bases, the J end lost 1 base, and 13 bases lay between the germline ends. This CDR3 contains 14 residues. Here the CDR3 reads CASKVTGTNTEAFF. The CDR3, as DNA: TGTGCCAGTAAAGTAACAGGGACGAACACTGAAGCTTTCTTT.

The rearrangement uses TRBV3-1 (or the pseudogene TRBV3-2) and TRBJ1-3; weak D call: TRBD1 (5 bases). CDR1 and CDR2 from the germline V gene are LGHDT and YNNKEL (reference sequence). CDR3 length equals 18 residues. The germline V and J ends were trimmed by 3 bases and 2 bases, with 20 bases remaining between them. The CDR3: CASSHAGQGRMTGNTIYF. DNA for the CDR3: TGTGCCAGCAGCCATGCGGGGCAGGGTCGTATGACTGGAAACACCATATATTTT.

This rearrangement joins TRBV11-1 to TRBJ2-5, with 9 bases identical to TRBD2. Germline assignment: CDR1 SGHAT and CDR2 FQDESV (reference sequence). The CDR3 sequence is 15 residues long. V lost 2 bases to trimming and J lost 5 bases; unmatched junction nucleotides: 6. This chain's CDR3 is CASSLQGTSWETQYF. The CDR3 region has the DNA TGTGCCAGCAGCTTACAAGGGACTAGCTGGGAGACCCAGTACTTC.

The chain is built from TRBV5-4 and TRBJ2-7; 7 positions match TRBD1. With 3 bases clipped from V and 0 bases from J, the junction kept 6 bases outside the gene matches. Germline assignment: CDR1 SGHNT and CDR2 YYREEE (reference sequence). This CDR3 is built from 15 residues. The CDR3 DNA is TGTGCCAGCAGCTCACTAGGGACAGTCTCCTACGAGCAGTACTTC. Its protein is CASSSLGTVSYEQYF.

The chain links TRBV11-2 to TRBJ1-2; 7 nucleotides line up with TRBD1. Germline loops: CDR1 SGHAT, CDR2 FQNNGV. V lost 4 bases, J lost 4 bases, and 6 bases stayed unmatched. The CDR3 sequence is 14 residues long. CDR3 sequence: CASSSTGDSYGYTF. The CDR3 coding sequence is TGTGCCAGCAGCTCCACGGGGGACAGCTATGGCTACACCTTC.

V usage is TRBV7-9 and J usage is TRBJ2-1; 7 bases map to TRBD1. Germline assignment: CDR1 SEHNR and CDR2 FQNEAQ (reference sequence). CDR3 length equals 15 residues. With 5 bases clipped from V and 2 bases from J, the junction kept 6 bases outside the gene matches. This chain's CDR3 is CASSIGQVTYNEQFF. CDR3 sequence (DNA): TGTGCCAGCAGCATCGGACAGGTGACCTACAATGAGCAGTTCTTC.

This clone has more than one count but fewer than ten. This chain connects TRBV25-1 to TRBJ1-6; TRBD1 agrees at 9 bases. CDR3 length: 14 residues. Germline-derived CDR1 and CDR2 are MGHDK and SYGVNS. The J segment lost 9 bases and the V segment lost 5 bases, leaving 5 bases of the junction unmatched. This chain's CDR3 is CASSLRDRASPLHF. As DNA, the CDR3 is TGTGCCAGCAGTCTCCGGGACAGGGCTTCACCCCTCCACTTT.

The genes are TRBV6-1 and TRBJ1-6; possible D gene TRBD1, 6 bases. This CDR3 has 15 amino acids. Germline lookup yields CDR1 MNHNS and CDR2 SASEGT. The V end was cut by 1 base, the J end by 7 bases, with 11 bases between. CDR3 in DNA: TGTGCCAGCAGTGAAGGCGTCAGGGGAAATTCACCCCTCCACTTT. Its protein product is CASSEGVRGNSPLHF.

This chain uses TRBV29-1 with TRBJ1-2; D possibly corresponds to TRBD1 (6 bases). CDR3 size: 12 residues. Germline V gives CDR1 SQVTM, CDR2 ANQGSEA. Trimming took 3 bases from V and 7 from J, leaving 12 bases between them. The DNA for the CDR3 is TGCAGCGTTGATAGGCAGGGGACTGGCTACACCTTC. This sequence encodes CSVDRQGTGYTF.

The chain is built from TRBV4-1 and TRBJ2-3; 9 bases align to TRBD1. Germline V CDR1 and CDR2: MGHRA, YSYEKL. The CDR3 is 17 amino acids. V lost 4 bases, J lost 3 bases, and 11 bases stayed unmatched. CDR3 amino acids: CASSPATRDRETDTQYF. CDR3 DNA: TGCGCCAGCAGCCCCGCGACTAGGGACAGGGAGACAGATACGCAGTATTTT.

The chain is built from TRBV3-1 (or the pseudogene TRBV3-2) and TRBJ2-3; 9 nucleotides match TRBD2. CDR1 is LGHDT and CDR2 is YNNKEL in the germline V gene (reference sequence). The CDR3 spans 16 residues. With V trimmed by 3 bases and J by 8 bases, 12 bases remained unmatched. In DNA form, the CDR3 reads TGTGCCAGCAGCCACCCCTCTAGCGGGGTCGGGGTTACGCAGTATTTT. Protein sequence: CASSHPSSGVGVTQYF.